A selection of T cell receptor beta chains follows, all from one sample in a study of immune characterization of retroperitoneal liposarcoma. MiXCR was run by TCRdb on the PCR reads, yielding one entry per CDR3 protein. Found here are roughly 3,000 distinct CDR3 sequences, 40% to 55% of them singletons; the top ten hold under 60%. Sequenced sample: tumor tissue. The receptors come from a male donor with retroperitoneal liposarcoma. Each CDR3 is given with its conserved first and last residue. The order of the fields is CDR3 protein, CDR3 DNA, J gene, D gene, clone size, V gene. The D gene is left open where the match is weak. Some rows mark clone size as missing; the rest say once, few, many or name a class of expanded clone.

CDR3aa: CASSEWKRLGYEQYF
CDR3nt: TGTGCCAGCAGTGAATGGAAGCGCCTAGGCTACGAGCAGTACTTC
j_gene: TRBJ2-7
d_gene: -
abundance: few
v_gene: TRBV6-1

CDR3aa: CASSSGLAATLGETQYF
CDR3nt: TGTGCCAGCAGCTCGGGACTAGCAGCAACCCTAGGGGAGACCCAGTACTTC
j_gene: TRBJ2-5
d_gene: TRBD2
abundance: -
v_gene: TRBV11-1

CDR3aa: CASTVTGLQETQYF
CDR3nt: TGTGCCAGCACCGTAACAGGGCTTCAAGAGACCCAGTACTTC
j_gene: TRBJ2-5
d_gene: -
abundance: -
v_gene: TRBV11-2

CDR3aa: CASLASGVNEQFF
CDR3nt: TGTGCCAGCTTGGCTAGCGGGGTGAATGAGCAGTTCTTC
j_gene: TRBJ2-1
d_gene: TRBD2
abundance: -
v_gene: TRBV6-1

CDR3aa: CASSYSTGKYNEQFF
CDR3nt: TGTGCCAGCAGTTACTCTACAGGGAAATACAATGAGCAGTTCTTC
j_gene: TRBJ2-1
d_gene: -
abundance: few
v_gene: TRBV6-5

CDR3aa: CASSEGPPPKTQYF
CDR3nt: TGTGCCAGCAGTGAAGGGCCCCCCCCCAAGACCCAGTACTTC
j_gene: TRBJ2-5
d_gene: -
abundance: -
v_gene: TRBV6-1

CDR3aa: CASSLISEASYNEQFF
CDR3nt: TGTGCCAGCAGCCTGATTAGTGAGGCCTCCTACAATGAGCAGTTCTTC
j_gene: TRBJ2-1
d_gene: -
abundance: few
v_gene: TRBV7-6

CDR3aa: CASRVTGGEAFF
CDR3nt: TGTGCCAGCAGGGTAACAGGGGGTGAAGCTTTCTTT
j_gene: TRBJ1-1
d_gene: TRBD1
abundance: few
v_gene: TRBV6-1

CDR3aa: CASSPRDREAIGANVLTF
CDR3nt: TGTGCCAGCAGCCCCAGGGACAGGGAAGCGATTGGGGCCAACGTCCTGACTTTC
j_gene: TRBJ2-6
d_gene: TRBD1
abundance: few
v_gene: TRBV11-3

CDR3aa: CASGSGPNEQYF
CDR3nt: TGTGCTAGTGGTTCGGGCCCCAATGAGCAGTACTTC
j_gene: TRBJ2-4
d_gene: -
abundance: -
v_gene: TRBV12-5

CDR3aa: CASSTSGRGETQYF
CDR3nt: TGTGCCAGCAGCACAAGCGGGAGAGGAGAGACCCAGTACTTC
j_gene: TRBJ2-5
d_gene: TRBD2
abundance: medium-sized
v_gene: TRBV7-8

CDR3aa: CASSLRGVDSTGELFF
CDR3nt: TGTGCCAGCAGCTTGAGGGGGGTCGATTCCACCGGGGAGCTGTTTTTT
j_gene: TRBJ2-2
d_gene: -
abundance: -
v_gene: TRBV5-6

CDR3aa: CASSLSGTSGSMKTQFF
CDR3nt: TGTGCCAGCAGCTTATCCGGGACTAGCGGGAGTATGAAGACCCAGTTCTTC
j_gene: TRBJ2-1
d_gene: TRBD2
abundance: -
v_gene: TRBV7-2

CDR3aa: CASSPGLGTAADTQYF
CDR3nt: TGTGCCAGCAGTCCCGGACTAGGAACAGCCGCAGATACGCAGTATTTT
j_gene: TRBJ2-3
d_gene: TRBD2
abundance: large
v_gene: TRBV6-1

CDR3aa: CASSEVGGGNQPQHF
CDR3nt: TGTGCCAGCAGTGAAGTAGGAGGGGGCAATCAGCCCCAGCATTTT
j_gene: TRBJ1-5
d_gene: -
abundance: -
v_gene: TRBV6-1

CDR3aa: CASRPGPDSYNEQFF
CDR3nt: TGTGCCAGCAGACCGGGTCCCGATTCCTACAATGAGCAGTTCTTC
j_gene: TRBJ2-1
d_gene: -
abundance: -
v_gene: TRBV6-1

CDR3aa: CASSSAFGGKHNEQYF
CDR3nt: TGTGCCAGCAGCTCTGCCTTTGGGGGGAAGCACAACGAGCAGTACTTC
j_gene: TRBJ2-7
d_gene: -
abundance: -
v_gene: TRBV11-3

CDR3aa: CASSARNEQFF
CDR3nt: TGTGCCAGCAGCGCACGTAATGAGCAGTTCTTC
j_gene: TRBJ2-1
d_gene: -
abundance: large
v_gene: TRBV7-8

CDR3aa: CASSEATGWGGSYNEQFF
CDR3nt: TGTGCCAGCAGTGAAGCGACTGGTTGGGGGGGGTCCTACAATGAGCAGTTCTTC
j_gene: TRBJ2-1
d_gene: TRBD2
abundance: few
v_gene: TRBV6-1

CDR3aa: CASSLGLADYTEQYF
CDR3nt: TGTGCCAGCAGCCTAGGACTAGCGGATTACACTGAGCAGTACTTC
j_gene: TRBJ2-7
d_gene: TRBD2
abundance: -
v_gene: TRBV7-2

CDR3aa: CASSETWGSSYEQYF
CDR3nt: TGTGCCAGCAGTGAAACTTGGGGTAGCTCCTACGAGCAGTACTTC
j_gene: TRBJ2-7
d_gene: -
abundance: few
v_gene: TRBV6-1

CDR3aa: CASSLDGPWRETQFF
CDR3nt: TGTGCCAGCAGCTTAGATGGACCTTGGCGGGAGACCCAGTTCTTC
j_gene: TRBJ2-1
d_gene: TRBD2
abundance: -
v_gene: TRBV7-2

CDR3aa: CASWSSLLGGSYNEQFF
CDR3nt: TGTGCCAGCTGGTCTAGCCTCCTTGGAGGATCCTACAATGAGCAGTTCTTC
j_gene: TRBJ2-1
d_gene: -
abundance: medium-sized
v_gene: TRBV6-1

CDR3aa: CASSANPGQSTDTQYF
CDR3nt: TGTGCCAGCAGCGCCAATCCGGGACAGAGCACAGATACGCAGTATTTT
j_gene: TRBJ2-3
d_gene: TRBD1
abundance: -
v_gene: TRBV6-5

CDR3aa: CASSSDSGRATEQFF
CDR3nt: TGTGCCAGCAGCTCCGATAGCGGGAGGGCCACTGAGCAGTTCTTC
j_gene: TRBJ2-1
d_gene: TRBD2
abundance: -
v_gene: TRBV7-3

CDR3aa: CASSYPPWAGGPNEQFF
CDR3nt: TGTGCCAGCAGTTACCCCCCCTGGGCGGGAGGGCCGAATGAGCAGTTCTTC
j_gene: TRBJ2-1
d_gene: TRBD2
abundance: few
v_gene: TRBV6-6

CDR3aa: CASSSTGQPQHF
CDR3nt: TGTGCCAGCAGCTCAACGGGGCAGCCCCAGCATTTT
j_gene: TRBJ1-5
d_gene: -
abundance: -
v_gene: TRBV7-2

CDR3aa: CASSVGGGSVNNEQFF
CDR3nt: -
j_gene: TRBJ2-3
d_gene: -
abundance: few
v_gene: TRBV19

CDR3aa: CSVFLAGGLTGELFF
CDR3nt: TGCAGCGTTTTTCTAGCGGGAGGGCTGACCGGGGAGCTGTTTTTT
j_gene: TRBJ2-2
d_gene: TRBD2
abundance: few
v_gene: TRBV29-1

CDR3aa: CASSLELAGLQETQFF
CDR3nt: TGTGCCAGCAGCTTAGAGCTAGCGGGATTACAAGAGACCCAGTTCTTC
j_gene: TRBJ2-1
d_gene: TRBD2
abundance: once
v_gene: TRBV7-8

CDR3aa: CASSLGSGYEQFF
CDR3nt: TGTGCCAGCAGCTTAGGCTCCGGGTACGAGCAGTTCTTC
j_gene: TRBJ2-1
d_gene: -
abundance: -
v_gene: TRBV11-3

CDR3aa: CASKDGGRGEQFF
CDR3nt: TGTGCCAGCAAGGATGGCGGGAGGGGGGAGCAGTTCTTC
j_gene: TRBJ2-1
d_gene: TRBD2
abundance: few
v_gene: TRBV6-1

CDR3aa: CASGRGAYNEQFF
CDR3nt: TGTGCCAGTGGAAGGGGCGCCTACAATGAGCAGTTCTTC
j_gene: TRBJ2-1
d_gene: -
abundance: -
v_gene: TRBV6-8

CDR3aa: CASSPVYCPWLAKNIQYF
CDR3nt: TGTGCCAGCAGCCCGGTTTATTGCCCCTGGCTAGCCAAAAACATTCAGTACTTC
j_gene: TRBJ2-4
d_gene: -
abundance: few
v_gene: TRBV11-3

CDR3aa: CASSLVGSMNTEAFF
CDR3nt: TGTGCCAGCAGCTTAGTCGGCAGTATGAACACTGAAGCTTTCTTT
j_gene: TRBJ1-1
d_gene: -
abundance: few
v_gene: TRBV7-2

CDR3aa: CASSPGIDTGELFF
CDR3nt: TGTGCCAGCAGTCCCGGGATAGACACCGGGGAGCTGTTTTTT
j_gene: TRBJ2-2
d_gene: -
abundance: -
v_gene: TRBV6-8

CDR3aa: CASSSPSGLSYEQFF
CDR3nt: TGTGCCAGCAGTTCCCCGAGCGGACTCTCCTACGAGCAGTTCTTC
j_gene: TRBJ2-1
d_gene: -
abundance: once
v_gene: TRBV27

CDR3aa: CASSEARGRVSPLHF
CDR3nt: TGTGCCAGCAGTGAAGCAAGGGGGCGGGTTTCACCCCTCCACTTT
j_gene: TRBJ1-6
d_gene: TRBD1
abundance: -
v_gene: TRBV6-1

CDR3aa: CASRGTDRSYGYTF
CDR3nt: TGTGCCAGCAGGGGGACGGATCGGAGTTATGGCTACACCTTC
j_gene: TRBJ1-2
d_gene: -
abundance: -
v_gene: TRBV12-3/TRBV12-4

CDR3aa: CASSQDLAGWKYF
CDR3nt: TGTGCCAGCAGCCAAGATCTAGCGGGATGGAAGTACTTC
j_gene: TRBJ2-5
d_gene: TRBD2
abundance: -
v_gene: TRBV3-1

CDR3aa: CASSLAYFNEQFF
CDR3nt: TGTGCCAGCAGCTTAGCGTACTTCAATGAGCAGTTCTTC
j_gene: TRBJ2-1
d_gene: -
abundance: few
v_gene: TRBV7-6

CDR3aa: CASSLDWDGEKLFF
CDR3nt: TGTGCCAGCAGTTTGGACTGGGACGGTGAAAAACTGTTTTTT
j_gene: TRBJ1-4
d_gene: -
abundance: -
v_gene: TRBV12-3/TRBV12-4